This TCR beta chain came from a study of T cells after yellow fever vaccination. Overall study context: SMART-Seq v4 Ultra Low Input handled preparation of low-cell-number fractions.

V was trimmed by 7 bases and J by 3 bases, leaving 10 bases between them. CDR3 length: 13 amino acids. It was through 5'RACE template switching that TCR cDNA was made, with a universal primer site and UMIs added. TCRdb recomputed calls from the 5' RACE reads with MiXCR, one row per CDR3 protein. The sample has approximately 69,000 distinct CDR3 sequences; roughly 6% are singletons. Turning to this clonotype: Its antigen remains unidentified. With a much larger clone just one base away, this may be a read error.

Study outcomes and limitations: Abundant contaminating clonotypes from the bulk population could appear in FACS-sorted repertoires. Reappearance after the booster was observed for most primary-vaccination clones (96% CD4, less than 90% CD8).

This clonotype was obtained from a man younger than 35 who received the YFV17D yellow fever vaccine. This rearrangement joins TRBV12-3 or TRBV12-4 to TRBJ2-4; D not resolved. The sequences come from CD4+ T cells sorted from PBMCs, collected around 14 days after the first yellow fever vaccination. CDR3 in DNA: TGTGCCAGCACTTTCGCAGGCAAAAACATTCAGTACTTC. Amino acids: CASTFAGKNIQYF.